The entry below describes one T cell receptor beta chain. These data originate in a study of chemoradiotherapy in HPV16-positive cancers. Sequencing used immunoSEQ multiplex PCR; TCRdb keeps in-frame clones, though not all of them. The repertoire includes roughly 19,000 clones, about 90% of them detected once, and under 5.5% sits in the top ten. The starting material was blood, obtained from a patient who underwent chemoradiotherapy. The receptor comes from a human donor with HPV-associated anogenital cancer.

The DNA of the CDR3 is TGTGCCAGCAGTTACTCGGGGGGACAAGCTTTCTTT. Translating gives CASSYSGGQAFF. The rearrangement links TRBV6-5 to TRBJ1-1, with a weak D call TRBD1 (5 bases). Per the germline V gene, CDR1 is MNHEY and CDR2 is SVGAGI. The CDR3 runs 12 residues. Trimming took 0 bases from V and 9 from J, leaving 8 bases between them.